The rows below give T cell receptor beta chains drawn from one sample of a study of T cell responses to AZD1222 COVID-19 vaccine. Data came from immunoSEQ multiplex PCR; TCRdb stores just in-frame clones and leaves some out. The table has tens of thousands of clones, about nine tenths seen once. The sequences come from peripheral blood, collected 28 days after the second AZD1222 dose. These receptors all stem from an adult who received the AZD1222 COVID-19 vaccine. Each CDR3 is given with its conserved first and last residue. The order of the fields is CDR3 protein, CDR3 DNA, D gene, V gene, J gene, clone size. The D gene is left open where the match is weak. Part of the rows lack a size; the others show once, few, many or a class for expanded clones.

CDR3aa: CASSLRKTGGYEQYF; CDR3nt: TGTGCCAGCAGCTTAAGGAAGACAGGGGGCTACGAGCAGTACTTC; d_gene: TRBD1; v_gene: TRBV11-3; j_gene: TRBJ2-7; abundance: .
CDR3aa: CASRPSNQPQHF; CDR3nt: TGTGCCAGTAGGCCATCCAATCAGCCCCAGCATTTT; d_gene: .; v_gene: TRBV19; j_gene: TRBJ1-5; abundance: .
CDR3aa: CASSLALGEQFF; CDR3nt: TGTGCCAGTAGTCTTGCACTAGGGGAGCAGTTCTTC; d_gene: .; v_gene: TRBV19; j_gene: TRBJ2-1; abundance: .
CDR3aa: CASSLGGVNSPLHF; CDR3nt: TGCGCCAGCAGCTTGGGTGGGGTCAATTCACCCCTCCACTTT; d_gene: .; v_gene: TRBV5-1; j_gene: TRBJ1-6; abundance: .
CDR3aa: CASTERGQAYNEQFF; CDR3nt: TGTGCCAGCACCGAGAGAGGACAGGCCTACAATGAGCAGTTCTTC; d_gene: TRBD1; v_gene: TRBV5-4; j_gene: TRBJ2-1; abundance: .
CDR3aa: CASSVGELAGDTKNIQYF; CDR3nt: TGTGCCAGCAGCGTAGGCGAGCTAGCGGGGGACACCAAAAACATTCAGTACTTC; d_gene: TRBD2; v_gene: TRBV9; j_gene: TRBJ2-4; abundance: .
CDR3aa: CASSPKQSGGYVGTGELFF; CDR3nt: TGCGCCAGCAGCCCTAAACAAAGTGGGGGCTACGTGGGCACCGGGGAGCTGTTTTTT; d_gene: .; v_gene: TRBV5-1; j_gene: TRBJ2-2; abundance: .
CDR3aa: CASRPGQGRNAFF; CDR3nt: TGTGCCAGCAGACCCGGACAGGGGAGAAACGCTTTCTTT; d_gene: TRBD1; v_gene: TRBV6-5; j_gene: TRBJ1-1; abundance: once
CDR3aa: CASSRGGSAGANVLTF; CDR3nt: TGTGCCAGCAGCCGAGGGGGCAGCGCTGGGGCCAACGTCCTGACTTTC; d_gene: TRBD1; v_gene: TRBV3-1/TRBV3-2; j_gene: TRBJ2-6; abundance: .
CDR3aa: CASSKLAGGMDEQFF; CDR3nt: TGTGCCAGCAGTAAACTAGCGGGGGGCATGGATGAGCAGTTCTTC; d_gene: TRBD2; v_gene: TRBV3-1/TRBV3-2; j_gene: TRBJ2-1; abundance: .
CDR3aa: CAWSVGGSNQPQHF; CDR3nt: TGTGCCTGGAGTGTAGGGGGTAGCAATCAGCCCCAGCATTTT; d_gene: .; v_gene: TRBV30; j_gene: TRBJ1-5; abundance: .
CDR3aa: CASRDGDDQPQHF; CDR3nt: TGTGCCAGCAGGGACGGGGATGATCAGCCCCAGCATTTT; d_gene: .; v_gene: TRBV2; j_gene: TRBJ1-5; abundance: .
CDR3aa: CASSETGNYNEQFF; CDR3nt: TGTGCCAGCAGCGAAACCGGGAACTACAATGAGCAGTTCTTC; d_gene: .; v_gene: TRBV7-3; j_gene: TRBJ2-1; abundance: .
CDR3aa: CASSLTRAEKLFF; CDR3nt: TGTGCCAGCAGCCTCACCAGGGCCGAAAAACTGTTTTTT; d_gene: .; v_gene: TRBV6-5; j_gene: TRBJ1-4; abundance: .
CDR3aa: CASSVSYEQYF; CDR3nt: TGTGCCAGCAGCGTCAGCTACGAGCAGTACTTC; d_gene: .; v_gene: TRBV11-3; j_gene: TRBJ2-7; abundance: .
CDR3aa: CASSLFRAAGTDTQYF; CDR3nt: TGTGCCAGCAGTTTATTTCGGGCCGCGGGCACAGATACGCAGTATTTT; d_gene: .; v_gene: TRBV28; j_gene: TRBJ2-3; abundance: .
CDR3aa: CATSGGAYNEQFF; CDR3nt: TGTGCCACCAGTGGGGGGGCCTACAATGAGCAGTTCTTC; d_gene: .; v_gene: TRBV24-1; j_gene: TRBJ2-1; abundance: .
CDR3aa: CASSPLRGSSEQYF; CDR3nt: TGTGCCAGCAGCCCCCTCAGGGGCTCCTCCGAGCAGTACTTC; d_gene: .; v_gene: TRBV11-3; j_gene: TRBJ2-7; abundance: .
CDR3aa: CASSQDLAATEAFF; CDR3nt: TGTGCCAGCAGCCAAGATTTGGCAGCCACTGAAGCTTTCTTT; d_gene: .; v_gene: TRBV4-2; j_gene: TRBJ1-1; abundance: .
CDR3aa: CASSLDSIYGYTF; CDR3nt: TGTGCCAGCAGCCTAGACAGTATCTATGGCTACACCTTC; d_gene: .; v_gene: TRBV6-5; j_gene: TRBJ1-2; abundance: once
CDR3aa: CASSDGGQETQYF; CDR3nt: TGCGCCAGCAGTGATGGGGGGCAAGAGACCCAGTACTTC; d_gene: .; v_gene: TRBV10-1; j_gene: TRBJ2-5; abundance: .
CDR3aa: CRVGLGQGWDEQFF; CDR3nt: TGCAGGGTGGGGCTGGGACAGGGGTGGGATGAGCAGTTCTTC; d_gene: TRBD1; v_gene: TRBV29-1; j_gene: TRBJ2-1; abundance: .
CDR3aa: CASSLGSRETQYF; CDR3nt: TGTGCCAGCAGCCTAGGGTCTAGGGAGACCCAGTACTTC; d_gene: .; v_gene: TRBV5-4; j_gene: TRBJ2-5; abundance: .
CDR3aa: CASSLIAQETQYF; CDR3nt: TGCGCCAGCAGCTTGATTGCACAGGAGACCCAGTACTTC; d_gene: .; v_gene: TRBV5-1; j_gene: TRBJ2-5; abundance: .
CDR3aa: CASSAPRGLAGGRITDTQYF; CDR3nt: TGTGCCAGCAGCGCCCCCCGGGGACTAGCGGGTGGGAGAATCACAGATACGCAGTATTTT; d_gene: TRBD2; v_gene: TRBV9; j_gene: TRBJ2-3; abundance: .
CDR3aa: CASSPGGGQYNEQFF; CDR3nt: TGTGCCAGCAGCCCTGGGGGCGGTCAATACAATGAGCAGTTCTTC; d_gene: .; v_gene: TRBV7-3; j_gene: TRBJ2-1; abundance: once
CDR3aa: CAWSPLHEKLFF; CDR3nt: TGTGCCTGGAGCCCTCTCCATGAAAAACTGTTTTTT; d_gene: .; v_gene: TRBV30; j_gene: TRBJ1-4; abundance: few
CDR3aa: CASSSGGQGYTF; CDR3nt: TGTGCCAGCAGTTCAGGGGGCCAGGGCTACACCTTC; d_gene: TRBD1; v_gene: TRBV28; j_gene: TRBJ1-2; abundance: .
CDR3aa: CASSSYTDTQYF; CDR3nt: TGTGCCAGCAGCTCGTACACAGATACGCAGTATTTT; d_gene: .; v_gene: TRBV11-2; j_gene: TRBJ2-3; abundance: .
CDR3aa: CARSFRELNYGYTF; CDR3nt: TGTGCCAGAAGCTTCAGAGAATTAAACTATGGCTACACCTTC; d_gene: .; v_gene: TRBV5-3; j_gene: TRBJ1-2; abundance: .
CDR3aa: CASSSTGPLYGYTF; CDR3nt: TGTGCCAGCAGCTCCACTGGACCGCTATATGGCTACACCTTC; d_gene: .; v_gene: TRBV5-4; j_gene: TRBJ1-2; abundance: .
CDR3aa: CASSPPTGSAEAFF; CDR3nt: TGTGCCAGCAGTCCACCTACAGGTTCTGCTGAAGCTTTCTTT; d_gene: .; v_gene: TRBV6-5; j_gene: TRBJ1-1; abundance: .
CDR3aa: CASSPRLAGVREQYF; CDR3nt: TGTGCCAGCAGCCCCAGACTAGCGGGAGTGAGGGAGCAGTACTTC; d_gene: TRBD2; v_gene: TRBV7-7; j_gene: TRBJ2-7; abundance: .
CDR3aa: CAISVGETQYF; CDR3nt: TGTGCCATCAGTGTGGGGGAGACCCAGTACTTC; d_gene: .; v_gene: TRBV10-3; j_gene: TRBJ2-5; abundance: .
CDR3aa: CASSRETGDINKLFF; CDR3nt: TGTGCCAGCAGCCGCGAGACCGGCGACATAAACAAACTGTTTTTT; d_gene: .; v_gene: TRBV5-4; j_gene: TRBJ1-4; abundance: .
CDR3aa: CASGRGTDRNEKLFF; CDR3nt: TGCGCCAGCGGAAGGGGGACAGACAGAAATGAAAAACTGTTTTTT; d_gene: TRBD1; v_gene: TRBV5-1; j_gene: TRBJ1-4; abundance: once
CDR3aa: CASSEITGTYEQYF; CDR3nt: TGTGCCAGCAGTGAGATTACAGGAACTTACGAGCAGTACTTC; d_gene: .; v_gene: TRBV6-1; j_gene: TRBJ2-7; abundance: .
CDR3aa: CASSLRRTNEKLFF; CDR3nt: TGTGCCAGCAGTTTAAGGAGAACTAATGAAAAACTGTTTTTT; d_gene: .; v_gene: TRBV27; j_gene: TRBJ1-4; abundance: .